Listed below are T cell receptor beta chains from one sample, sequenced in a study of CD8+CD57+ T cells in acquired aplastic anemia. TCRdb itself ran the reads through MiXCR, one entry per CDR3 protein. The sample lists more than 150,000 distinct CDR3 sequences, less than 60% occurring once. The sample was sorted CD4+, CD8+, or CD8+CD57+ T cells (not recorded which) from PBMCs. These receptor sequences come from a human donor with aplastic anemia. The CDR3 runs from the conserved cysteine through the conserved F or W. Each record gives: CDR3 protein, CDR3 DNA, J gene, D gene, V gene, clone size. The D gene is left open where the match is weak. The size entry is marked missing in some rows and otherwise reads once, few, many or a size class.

CDR3aa: CSARVRVSYNEQFF
CDR3nt: TGCAGTGCTAGAGTTCGGGTGTCCTACAATGAGCAGTTCTTC
j_gene: TRBJ2-1
d_gene: NA
v_gene: TRBV20-1
abundance: NA

CDR3aa: CASSPPDGGRTEAFF
CDR3nt: TGTGCCAGCAGCCCCCCCGATGGGGGGAGGACTGAAGCTTTCTTT
j_gene: TRBJ1-1
d_gene: NA
v_gene: TRBV5-4
abundance: NA

CDR3aa: CSADQEQNTEAFF
CDR3nt: TGCAGTGCTGATCAGGAGCAGAACACTGAAGCTTTCTTT
j_gene: TRBJ1-1
d_gene: NA
v_gene: TRBV20-1
abundance: many

CDR3aa: CASRRTGNHYGYTF
CDR3nt: TGTGCCAGCAGGAGGACAGGGAACCACTATGGCTACACCTTC
j_gene: TRBJ1-2
d_gene: TRBD1
v_gene: TRBV6-1
abundance: NA

CDR3aa: CATSDIYGHTF
CDR3nt: TGTGCCACGTCGGACATCTATGGCCACACCTTC
j_gene: TRBJ1-2
d_gene: NA
v_gene: TRBV2
abundance: NA

CDR3aa: CASSTGQGARDEQFF
CDR3nt: TGTGCCAGCAGTACGGGACAGGGGGCCAGAGATGAGCAGTTCTTC
j_gene: TRBJ2-1
d_gene: TRBD1
v_gene: TRBV25-1
abundance: NA

CDR3aa: CASSFSQMNTEAFF
CDR3nt: TGTGCCAGCAGCTTTTCACAGATGAACACTGAAGCTTTCTTT
j_gene: TRBJ1-1
d_gene: NA
v_gene: TRBV11-3
abundance: NA

CDR3aa: CASSLARRRINYGYTF
CDR3nt: TGTGCCAGCAGCTTAGCTCGGCGACGGATTAACTATGGCTACACCTTC
j_gene: TRBJ1-2
d_gene: NA
v_gene: TRBV7-2
abundance: many

CDR3aa: CASSLGANAINYGYTF
CDR3nt: TGTGCCAGCAGTCTCGGGGCCAACGCTATTAACTATGGCTACACCTTC
j_gene: TRBJ1-2
d_gene: NA
v_gene: TRBV27
abundance: few

CDR3aa: CASTVSVYQPQHF
CDR3nt: TGTGCCAGCACGGTATCCGTCTATCAGCCCCAGCATTTT
j_gene: TRBJ1-5
d_gene: NA
v_gene: TRBV6-1
abundance: many

CDR3aa: CSVVVQGAGEQYF
CDR3nt: TGCAGCGTTGTGGTTCAGGGGGCGGGCGAGCAGTACTTC
j_gene: TRBJ2-7
d_gene: TRBD1
v_gene: TRBV29-1
abundance: NA

CDR3aa: CASSKGKAASGNTIYF
CDR3nt: TGTGCCAGCAGCAAGGGAAAAGCCGCCTCTGGAAACACCATATATTTT
j_gene: TRBJ1-3
d_gene: NA
v_gene: TRBV11-1
abundance: few

CDR3aa: CASSLSGGGNQPQHF
CDR3nt: TGTGCCAGCAGTTTATCAGGGGGCGGCAATCAGCCCCAGCATTTT
j_gene: TRBJ1-5
d_gene: TRBD1
v_gene: TRBV28
abundance: many

CDR3aa: CASSETERTNEQFF
CDR3nt: TGTGCCAGCAGTGAGACAGAAAGGACGAATGAGCAGTTCTTC
j_gene: TRBJ2-1
d_gene: NA
v_gene: TRBV19
abundance: NA

CDR3aa: CASSLWPPSADTQYF
CDR3nt: TGTGCCAGCAGTTTGTGGCCCCCTAGCGCAGATACGCAGTATTTT
j_gene: TRBJ2-3
d_gene: NA
v_gene: TRBV6-5
abundance: once

CDR3aa: CAISETGTPYYGYTF
CDR3nt: TGTGCCATCAGTGAGACGGGGACCCCTTACTATGGCTACACCTTC
j_gene: TRBJ1-2
d_gene: NA
v_gene: TRBV10-3
abundance: NA

CDR3aa: CASRDPGSGNTIYF
CDR3nt: TGTGCCAGCAGGGACCCAGGATCTGGAAACACCATATATTTT
j_gene: TRBJ1-3
d_gene: NA
v_gene: TRBV2
abundance: many

CDR3aa: CASSPLGDYEQYF
CDR3nt: TGTGCCAGTAGTCCCCTAGGGGACTACGAGCAGTACTTC
j_gene: TRBJ2-7
d_gene: NA
v_gene: TRBV19
abundance: NA

CDR3aa: CASSPGLAGREQSF
CDR3nt: TGTGCCAGCAGCCCGGGACTAGCGGGCCGGGAGCAGTCCTTC
j_gene: TRBJ2-1
d_gene: TRBD2
v_gene: TRBV11-1
abundance: NA